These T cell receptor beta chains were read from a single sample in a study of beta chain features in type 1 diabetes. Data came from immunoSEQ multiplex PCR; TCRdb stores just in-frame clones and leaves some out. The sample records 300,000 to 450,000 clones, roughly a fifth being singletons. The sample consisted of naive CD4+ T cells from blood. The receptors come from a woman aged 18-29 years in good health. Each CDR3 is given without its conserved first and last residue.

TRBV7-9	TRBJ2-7	ASSLADGEQY
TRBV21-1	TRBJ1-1	ASPGGGGTEAF
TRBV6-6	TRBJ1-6	ASSMDTGVSPLH
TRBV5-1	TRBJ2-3	ASSPGRLAQDTQY
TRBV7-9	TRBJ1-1	ASSKGTAKMNTEAF
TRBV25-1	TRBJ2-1	ASSPPGSSGNEQF
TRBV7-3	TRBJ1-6	ASSLVGGTNSPLH
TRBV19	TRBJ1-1	ATGGRKTEAF
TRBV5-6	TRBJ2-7	ASSLQGYEQY
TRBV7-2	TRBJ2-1	ASSLQAGEDNEQF
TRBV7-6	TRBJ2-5	ASSQTSGGQETQY
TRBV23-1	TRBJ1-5	ASRGGGTGTQPQH
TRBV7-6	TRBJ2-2	ASSPRQGVNTGELF
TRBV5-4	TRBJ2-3	ASSLQEGLAGGDTQY
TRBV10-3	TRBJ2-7	AIGRVLSYEQY
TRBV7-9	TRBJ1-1	ASSKRQGVEAF
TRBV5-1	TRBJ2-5	ASTFGQGQETQY
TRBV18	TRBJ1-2	ASSSALDRGSYGYT
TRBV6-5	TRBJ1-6	ASSYVENNSPLH
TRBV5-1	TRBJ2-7	ASSPAWTSGSAFDEQY
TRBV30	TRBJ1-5	AWSPAGGYGPQH
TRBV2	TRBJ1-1	ASSVQIEAF
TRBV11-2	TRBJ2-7	ASRFTYEQY
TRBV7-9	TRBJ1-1	ASSLQGHYTEAF
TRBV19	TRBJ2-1	AGASGGQYNEQF
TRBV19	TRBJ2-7	ASSIIISGSFHEQY
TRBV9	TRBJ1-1	ASSVGQVNTEAF
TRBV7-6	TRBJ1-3	ASSSEGAHSGNTIY
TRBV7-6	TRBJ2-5	ASSLSRRETQY
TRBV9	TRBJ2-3	ASSVGLASTDTQY
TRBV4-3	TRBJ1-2	ASSRDRENYGYT
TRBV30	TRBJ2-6	AWSDRGAGANVLT
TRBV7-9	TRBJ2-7	ASSLESPVYEQY